Below are 29 T cell receptor beta chains sequenced from a single sample in a study of blood T cell repertoires in COVID-19. Measured with immunoSEQ multiplex PCR; TCRdb has only the in-frame clones, and not every one. The data show approximately 150,000 clones, about 83% seen once. The source material was peripheral blood. The receptor set was obtained from a woman between 45 and 60 years old with active or convalescent COVID-19.

The V and J genes are TRBV28 and TRBJ1-2; D is unresolved. Trimming removed 4 bases at V and 3 bases at J, with 12 bases between. CDR1 is MDHEN, CDR2 SYDVKM, per germline. The CDR3 consists of 14 residues. The DNA for the CDR3 is TGTGCCAGCAGTTCCGGAACAGAATACTATGGCTACACCTTC. Protein product: CASSSGTEYYGYTF.

V gene TRBV24-1 combines with J gene TRBJ2-3; 7 bases match TRBD2. Germline V lookup: CDR1 KGHDR, CDR2 SFDVKD. The CDR3 extends over 19 amino acids. V lost 7 bases to trimming and J lost 3 bases; unmatched junction nucleotides: 21. CDR3 amino acids: CATRSPGVASGASTDTQYF. Written as DNA, the CDR3 is TGTGCCACCAGATCTCCGGGAGTAGCCAGCGGGGCGTCGACAGATACGCAGTATTTT.

The J gene is TRBJ1-3, the V gene TRBV11-2; maybe TRBD1 (5 bases). V lost 5 bases to trimming and J lost 3 bases, with 11 bases between them. Looked up from germline, CDR1 is SGHAT and CDR2 is FQNNGV. CDR3 length: 14 residues. CDR3 region: CASSPRGDGNTIYF. The CDR3 DNA is TGTGCCAGCAGCCCCCGGGGGGATGGAAACACCATATATTTT.

The V and J genes are TRBV12-3 or TRBV12-4 and TRBJ1-3; 9 bases are a match to TRBD1. This CDR3 has 12 amino acids. V lost 4 bases, J lost 14 bases, and 6 bases stayed unmatched. Here the CDR3 DNA reads TGTGCCAGCAGTTCAACAGGGGGCAGAGTATATTTT. Protein product: CASSSTGGRVYF.

The V gene is TRBV30, the J gene TRBJ2-7; possible D gene TRBD1, 5 bases. The CDR3 consists of 16 residues. Trimming removed 2 bases from V and 3 bases from J, with 20 bases in between. In germline, CDR1 is GTSNPN, CDR2 SVGIG (reference sequence). This CDR3 is CAWSQRGGHLNYEQYF. The CDR3 nucleotides are TGTGCCTGGAGTCAACGAGGCGGACACCTAAACTACGAGCAGTACTTC.

The J gene is TRBJ2-7, the V gene TRBV7-2; perhaps TRBD2 as D (7 bases). This CDR3 has 15 amino acids. Germline-derived CDR1 and CDR2 are SGHTA and FQGNSA. V lost 3 bases and J 6 bases, leaving 18 bases between the germline ends. The DNA for the CDR3 is TGTGCCAGCAGCTTCCAGGGGACTACTACGCGCGAGCAGTACTTC. It translates to CASSFQGTTTREQYF.

The chain uses TRBV20-1 and TRBJ2-3, with TRBD1 as a possible D gene (6 bases). The ends were cut back, 3 bases at V and 7 bases at J, with 11 bases in the middle. Per the germline V gene, CDR1 is DFQATT and CDR2 is SNEGSKA (reference sequence). This CDR3 region has 12 residues. CDR3 region: CSASSGQHTQYF. In nucleotides, the CDR3 is TGCAGTGCTAGTTCCGGACAGCATACGCAGTATTTT.

This chain uses TRBV11-1 with TRBJ2-3, with 8 positions matching TRBD2. The CDR3 has 15 amino acids. Germline CDR1 SGHAT, CDR2 FQDESV (reference sequence). V lost 0 bases, J lost 5 bases, and 4 bases stayed unmatched. CDR3 region: CASSLAPGRGDTQYF. The CDR3 bases are TGTGCCAGCAGCTTAGCGCCCGGGAGGGGAGATACGCAGTATTTT.

The chain is built from TRBV9 and TRBJ2-7; weak D call: TRBD1 (5 bases). Germline CDR1 reads SGDLS; CDR2 reads YYNGEE. The CDR3 has 14 residues. V was clipped by 4 bases and J by 6 bases, with 17 bases between them. CDR3: CASSIDSFKGEQYF. The DNA of the CDR3 is TGTGCCAGCAGCATAGACAGCTTTAAAGGCGAGCAGTACTTC.

The rearrangement uses TRBV5-4 and TRBJ2-1; 8 nucleotides match TRBD2. The trim removed 0 bases at V and 7 bases at J, leaving 18 bases unmatched. The CDR3 consists of 19 residues. Germline loops: CDR1 SGHNT, CDR2 YYREEE (reference sequence). The CDR3 spells CASSLVSGGWVRAGNEQFF. The DNA of the CDR3 is TGTGCCAGCAGCTTGGTCTCGGGAGGGTGGGTAAGAGCAGGGAATGAGCAGTTCTTC.

The chain has TRBV2 and TRBJ1-6; D gene uncertain. V lost 10 bases and J 7 bases, leaving 14 bases between the germline ends. The CDR3 is made up of 13 amino acids. Germline V gene sequence: CDR1 SNHLY, CDR2 FYNNEI. The CDR3 bases are TGTGCCATCCCCGGGAGGTTAAATTCACCCCTCCACTTT. Translation: CAIPGRLNSPLHF.

The chain uses TRBV27 and TRBJ2-7; 9 nucleotides match TRBD1. Germline CDR1 and CDR2: MNHEY and SMNVEV (reference sequence). Unmatched junction bases numbered 5, after V lost 3 bases and J lost 2 bases. The CDR3 is 15 amino acids. This CDR3 reads CASSFRQGGTYEQYF. CDR3 DNA: TGTGCCAGCAGTTTCAGACAGGGGGGCACCTACGAGCAGTACTTC.

This chain connects TRBV7-2 to TRBJ2-1, with no clear D. With 2 bases removed from V and 4 bases from J, the gap between germline ends came to 21 bases. CDR1 and CDR2 (germline): SGHTA, FQGNSA. The CDR3 consists of 18 residues. In DNA, the CDR3 is TGTGCCAGCAGCTTACAGTCTAGTTTAGCCTCCCAATACAATGAGCAGTTCTTC. It specifies CASSLQSSLASQYNEQFF.

The V and J genes are TRBV9 and TRBJ2-1, with 8 positions matching TRBD2. V was pared by 0 bases and J by 3 bases, with 2 bases of the junction left unmatched. The CDR3 totals 15 residues. CDR1 is SGDLS, CDR2 YYNGEE, per germline. DNA for the CDR3: TGTGCCAGCAGCGTAGGGCGGGGGGACTACAATGAGCAGTTCTTC. It translates to CASSVGRGDYNEQFF.

This clone was recorded once. The V and J genes are TRBV6-5 and TRBJ1-1; D remains unclear. Per the germline V gene, CDR1 is MNHEY and CDR2 is SVGAGI. The germline V and J ends were trimmed by 4 bases and 1 base, with 16 bases remaining between them. The CDR3 consists of 16 residues. The CDR3 DNA sequence: TGTGCCAGCAGTTTACTTCAGGACGGGAGGAACACTGAAGCTTTCTTT. This codes for CASSLLQDGRNTEAFF.

This chain links TRBV27 with TRBJ2-3, with 9 bases matching TRBD1. Looked up from germline, CDR1 is MNHEY and CDR2 is SMNVEV (reference sequence). After removal of 5 bases from V and 3 bases from J, the junction contained 6 bases not matched to a gene. The CDR3 covers 15 residues. The CDR3 spells CASSTPGTGTDTQYF. DNA of the CDR3: TGTGCCAGCAGTACTCCCGGGACAGGGACAGATACGCAGTATTTT.

This chain connects TRBV4-2 to TRBJ2-3, with a possible D match to TRBD1 (5 bases). The CDR3 runs to 15 residues. V was trimmed by 0 bases and J by 2 bases, leaving 9 bases between them. The germline V gene encodes CDR1 LGHNA and CDR2 YNFKEQ. CDR3 amino acids: CASSQDPGPTDTQYF. CDR3 DNA sequence: TGTGCCAGCAGCCAAGACCCAGGGCCCACAGATACGCAGTATTTT.

This clone was observed once. This chain connects TRBV3-1 (or the pseudogene TRBV3-2) to TRBJ1-5; maybe TRBD1 (6 bases). CDR1 LGHDT and CDR2 YNNKEL come from the germline V gene (reference sequence). The CDR3 totals 14 residues. Between the trimmed V and J ends, which lost 1 base and 3 bases, there was a span of 7 bases. In nucleotides, the CDR3 is TGTGCCAGCAGCCAAGGGACAGACAATCAGCCCCAGCATTTT. It is translated as CASSQGTDNQPQHF.

V usage is TRBV10-3 and J usage is TRBJ1-3; the D is unclear. CDR3 length: 15 residues. Germline assignment: CDR1 ENHRY and CDR2 SYGVKD. Deletions cut 2 bases from V and 0 bases from J, with 8 bases between. CDR3 in DNA: TGTGCCATCAGTGAGGCCGGGAGCTCTGGAAACACCATATATTTT. Its protein is CAISEAGSSGNTIYF.

V and J are TRBV4-2 and TRBJ2-7, with unresolved D. Germline V CDR1 and CDR2: LGHNA, YNFKEQ. This CDR3 region has 13 residues. V shed 4 bases and J shed 6 bases, with 13 bases lying between them. The CDR3 DNA follows: TGTGCCAGCAGCCCGGCGGCCGCTGGCGAGCAGTACTTC. Encoded protein: CASSPAAAGEQYF.

V is TRBV23-1 and J is TRBJ1-4, with D maybe TRBD1 (6 bases). TRBV23-1 has ORF status, its function being uncertain. The CDR3 contains 15 residues. V gave up 2 bases and J gave up 5 bases, with 12 bases separating them. As DNA, the CDR3 is TGCGCCAGCAGTCAACCAGGACAGTTAAATGAAAAACTGTTTTTT. Translated, it gives CASSQPGQLNEKLFF.

This clone was seen only once. The gene calls are TRBV5-1 and TRBJ2-2, with 8 positions matching TRBD1. Trimming cost V 7 bases and J 4 bases; bases outside gene matches: 6. Germline CDR1 SGHRS, CDR2 YFSETQ. The CDR3 is made up of 14 amino acids. The CDR3 nucleotides read TGCGCCAGCCTCGGACAGGGCGGCACCGGGGAGCTGTTTTTT. Its translation: CASLGQGGTGELFF.

The chain has TRBV18 and TRBJ2-1; TRBD2 aligns across 16 bases. The J segment lost 15 bases and the V segment lost 3 bases, leaving 11 bases of the junction unmatched. CDR1 and CDR2 (germline): KGHSH, LQKENI. The CDR3 covers 16 residues. The CDR3 DNA sequence: TGTGCCAGCTCACCGCCCGGGACTAGCGGGAGGGCCGGGCCGTTCTTC. Translating gives CASSPPGTSGRAGPFF. Based on the CDR3 plus reference TRBV18 and TRBJ2-1, the full variable domain is NAGVMQNPRHLVRRRGQEARLRCSPMKGHSHVYWYRQLPEEGLKFMVYLQKENIIDESGMPKERFSAEFPKEGPSILRIQQVVRGDSAAYFCASSPPGTSGRAGPFFGPGTRLTVL.

The chain is built from TRBV6-2 or TRBV6-3 and TRBJ1-6, with TRBD1 matching 8 bases. V was pared by 6 bases and J by 9 bases, with 7 bases of the junction left unmatched. The CDR3 length is 14 residues. Germline CDR1 MNHEY, CDR2 SVGEGT. Here the CDR3 DNA reads TGTGCCAGCAGCAGGACAGGGTCCGGTTCACCCCTCCACTTT. Amino acids: CASSRTGSGSPLHF.

The rearrangement links TRBV6-5 to TRBJ2-1; the match to TRBD2 covers 7 bases. With 8 bases clipped from V and 3 bases from J, the junction kept 1 base outside the gene matches. Germline loops: CDR1 MNHEY, CDR2 SVGAGI. This CDR3 contains 12 residues. The CDR3 DNA sequence: TGTGCCAGCGGGAGGGACTACAATGAGCAGTTCTTC. This gives the protein CASGRDYNEQFF.

The J gene is TRBJ2-3, the V gene TRBV7-3; no reliable D call. V was clipped by 4 bases and J by 4 bases, with 3 bases between them. CDR1 and CDR2 (germline): SGHTA, FQGTGA. The CDR3 has 11 residues. CDR3 nucleotide sequence: TGTGCCAGCAGCTCCTCAGATACGCAGTATTTT. Translated: CASSSSDTQYF.

The sample holds a few counts of this clone. The rearrangement uses TRBV5-1 and TRBJ2-1; D possibly corresponds to TRBD2 (7 bases). CDR1 is SGHRS, CDR2 YFSETQ, per germline. This CDR3 region has 15 residues. V was pared by 2 bases and J by 0 bases, with 9 bases between. The CDR3 sequence is CASSLGGDSYNEQFF. The CDR3 DNA is TGCGCCAGCAGCTTAGGGGGGGACTCCTACAATGAGCAGTTCTTC.

The rearrangement uses TRBV28 and TRBJ1-2; 9 positions match TRBD1. Losses at the gene ends were 6 bases for V and 7 bases for J; bases not matched to a gene: 18. Germline V gives CDR1 MDHEN, CDR2 SYDVKM. The CDR3 runs to 17 residues. CDR3 bases: TGTGCCAGCAGGAATAAATCATACCGGGACAGGGAGCTTGGCTACACCTTC. Translation gives CASRNKSYRDRELGYTF.

This chain links TRBV4-1 with TRBJ1-3; D may be TRBD1 (5 bases). CDR1 is MGHRA, CDR2 YSYEKL, per germline. The CDR3 has 13 residues. Trimming shortened V by 6 bases and J by 3 bases, and 9 bases separated the two germline ends. CDR3 loop: CASSWQGGNTIYF. CDR3 in DNA: TGCGCCAGCAGTTGGCAGGGTGGAAACACCATATATTTT.